This TCR beta chain was sequenced during a study of liver allograft versus peripheral blood T cells. Study context: Comparing T cell receptor repertoires in transplanted livers with those in recipients' peripheral blood was part of the design.

In TCRdb, the reads were re-called with MiXCR into one record per CDR3 protein. The sample records some 7,000 distinct CDR3 sequences, around 16% being singletons. Study-level findings and limits: Reportedly, liver allograft T cell receptor repertoires differed from peripheral blood ones.

The CDR3 extends over 17 amino acids. Per germline, CDR1 LNHDA and CDR2 SQIVND (reference sequence). V was trimmed by 2 bases and J by 2 bases, leaving 13 bases between them. This clonotype is judged medium-sized (0.01 to 0.1%). Its matching antigen is unknown. The sequence came from a human patient who had a liver transplant. Some T cells here may be from the graft donor. The gene calls are TRBV19 and TRBJ2-6; the D gene is possibly TRBD1 (5 bases). The CDR3 sequence is CASSIFSMGPGANVLTF. The CDR3 DNA sequence: TGTGCCAGTAGTATATTCTCTATGGGGCCTGGGGCCAACGTCCTGACTTTC.